A single TCR beta chain is shown here with its context. As yet, its antigen is unknown. The sample originates from a study of CD8+CD57+ T cells in acquired aplastic anemia. Study summary: The average for DNA from sorted CD4+ and CD8+ cells was 3.2 ug.

Study observations and caveats: Some 31 sequences, all CD8+ CDR3, were shared between patients and controls. Simpson's diversity of CD8+ cells was not significantly different in patients compared with controls.

The V and J ends lost 3 bases and 10 bases respectively, with 13 bases between them. Germline loops: CDR1 SGHTA, CDR2 FQGNSA. This CDR3 spans 14 amino acids. TCR beta VDJ combinations and CDR3 sequences were profiled from genomic DNA. TCRdb called the reads again in MiXCR, with one record for every CDR3 protein. The sample contains 200,000 or so distinct CDR3 sequences, 64% of which appear only once. The sample comprised sorted CD4+, CD8+, or CD8+CD57+ T cells (not recorded which) from PBMCs. This TCR derives from a human donor with severe aplastic anemia or a healthy control (not recorded which). This chain connects TRBV7-2 to TRBJ1-6; D not resolved. This CDR3 reads CASSLTTGNSPLHF. The DNA of the CDR3 is TGTGCCAGCAGCTTGACGACCGGGAACTCACCCCTCCACTTT.